Below, 30 T cell receptor beta chains from the same sample are listed, as sequenced in a study of cytomegalovirus exposure and HLA in healthy donors. The protocol was immunoSEQ multiplex PCR, while the TCRdb copy is restricted to in-frame clones and leaves out a portion. The data contain around 66,000 clones, approximately 97% of them singletons. Sequencing was performed on PBMCs. These receptors were collected from a woman younger than 35 in good health and CMV-seropositive.

V gene TRBV27 combines with J gene TRBJ1-5; D possibly corresponds to TRBD1 (5 bases). Per the germline V gene, CDR1 is MNHEY and CDR2 is SMNVEV (reference sequence). Deletions cut 3 bases from V and 1 base from J, with 10 bases between. This CDR3 has 15 residues. The chain's CDR3 is CASSFGGESNQPQHF. For the CDR3, the DNA is TGTGCCAGCAGTTTCGGGGGGGAAAGCAATCAGCCCCAGCATTTT.

CDR3 sequence (DNA): TGTGCCATCAGTGAGAGTACCAGGCCCCATGAGCAGTTCTTC. It translates to CAISESTRPHEQFF. The rearrangement uses TRBV10-3 and TRBJ2-1; D not certain. The CDR3 spans 14 residues. V was pared by 2 bases and J by 8 bases, with 13 bases between. Germline V lookup: CDR1 ENHRY, CDR2 SYGVKD.

This chain links TRBV4-1 with TRBJ2-1; a possible D gene is TRBD1 (5 bases). CDR1 and CDR2 from the germline V gene are MGHRA and YSYEKL. Trimming removed 1 base at V and 5 bases at J, with 12 bases between. The length of the CDR3 is 15 residues. CDR3 loop: CASSQVVPGHNEQFF. CDR3 coding DNA: TGCGCCAGCAGCCAAGTGGTTCCAGGGCACAATGAGCAGTTCTTC.

The gene calls are TRBV28 and TRBJ2-1; 7 bases match TRBD2. The germline CDR1 and CDR2 sequences are MDHEN and SYDVKM. The CDR3 is 16 amino acids. Trimming at V came to 3 bases and at J to 3 bases, leaving 8 bases not matched to a gene. The CDR3 spells CASSFLSGVLYNEQFF. CDR3 in DNA: TGTGCCAGCAGTTTCTTGAGCGGGGTCCTCTACAATGAGCAGTTCTTC.

The CDR3 nucleotides read TGCGCCAGCAGCCAAGTCGTCTTTAACTATGGCTACACCTTC. Protein sequence: CASSQVVFNYGYTF. The V gene is TRBV4-1, the J gene TRBJ1-2; D is undetermined. V dropped 1 base and J dropped 1 base, with 7 bases sitting between them. The CDR3 is 14 amino acids. The germline V gene encodes CDR1 MGHRA and CDR2 YSYEKL.

The V gene is TRBV30, the J gene TRBJ1-2; maybe TRBD1 (6 bases). Trimming removed 0 bases at V and 2 bases at J, with 10 bases between. Germline CDR1 and CDR2: GTSNPN and SVGIG (reference sequence). The CDR3 is 14 residues long. The CDR3 sequence is CAWSVGASNYGYTF. Here the CDR3 DNA reads TGTGCCTGGAGTGTGGGGGCCAGCAACTATGGCTACACCTTC.

The rearrangement links TRBV19 to TRBJ2-1, with 12 bases aligning to TRBD2. The CDR3 runs to 16 residues. Trimming removed 3 bases from V and 3 bases from J; junction bases left unmatched: 3. Per the germline V gene, CDR1 is LNHDA and CDR2 is SQIVND (reference sequence). CDR3: CASSMTSGSFYNEQFF. In nucleotides, the CDR3 is TGTGCCAGTAGTATGACTAGCGGGAGTTTCTACAATGAGCAGTTCTTC.

The chain employs TRBV10-3 and TRBJ2-3; 14 bases are a match to TRBD2. CDR1 ENHRY and CDR2 SYGVKD come from the germline V gene. V lost 2 bases, J lost 3 bases, and 1 base stayed unmatched. The CDR3 contains 16 residues. CDR3 DNA sequence: TGTGCCATCAGTGAGGGGACTAGCGGGAGTACAGATACGCAGTATTTT. Its translation: CAISEGTSGSTDTQYF.

On this clone: A junction boundary mismatches the germline segment, possibly from a read error. The rearrangement uses TRBV9 and TRBJ2-7; 13 bases align to TRBD2. The length of the CDR3 is 14 residues. The germline CDR1 and CDR2 sequences are SGDLS and YYNGEE. The CDR3 coding sequence is TGTGCCAGCAGCGCCTATGGGACTAGCGGGAAGTTGAACTTC. Residues: CASSAYGTSGKLNF.

Only a few counts were recorded for this clone. The gene calls are TRBV29-1 and TRBJ2-7, with 10 bases aligning to TRBD1. The germline V gene has CDR1 SQVTM and CDR2 ANQGSEA. This CDR3 comprises 14 residues. V was pared by 4 bases and J by 7 bases, with 10 bases of the junction left unmatched. CDR3 amino acids: CSVGSRQGAGEQYF. For the CDR3, the DNA is TGCAGCGTTGGTTCTAGACAGGGGGCAGGGGAGCAGTACTTC.

V gene TRBV10-3 combines with J gene TRBJ2-7; 9 bases line up with TRBD1. The CDR3 spans 13 residues. J lost 6 bases, V lost 7 bases, and 7 bases had no gene match. CDR1 and CDR2 from the germline V gene are ENHRY and SYGVKD. The CDR3 coding sequence is TGTGCCATCACACCTGGGGACAGGGCCGAGCAGTACTTC. It yields the protein CAITPGDRAEQYF.

This clone was seen just once. V usage is TRBV6-5 and J usage is TRBJ1-1; 10 bases align to TRBD1. V gave up 0 bases and J gave up 3 bases; unmatched junction bases: 4. CDR3 length: 16 residues. In germline, CDR1 is MNHEY, CDR2 SVGAGI. The CDR3 DNA reads as TGTGCCAGCAGTTACTCGATGGGGACAGGGGACACTGAAGCTTTCTTT. Translating it yields CASSYSMGTGDTEAFF.

This clone was seen a single time. The chain links TRBV19 to TRBJ2-1; a weak D match, TRBD1 (5 bases). Trimming shortened V by 5 bases and J by 7 bases, and 12 bases separated the two germline ends. The CDR3 has 13 residues. The germline V gene has CDR1 LNHDA and CDR2 SQIVND (reference sequence). CDR3 sequence: CASSFRGGNEQFF. CDR3 in DNA: TGTGCCAGTAGTTTTAGGGGTGGTAATGAGCAGTTCTTC.

The chain employs TRBV6-1 and TRBJ2-2; 7 bases match TRBD2. The CDR3 totals 16 residues. CDR1 is MNHNS, CDR2 SASEGT, per germline. J lost 6 bases, V lost 2 bases, and 9 bases had no gene match. The CDR3 region has the DNA TGTGCCAGCAGTGAACGCCGCGGGAGAGGCCCCGGGGAGCTGTTTTTT. Encoded protein: CASSERRGRGPGELFF.

V is TRBV19 and J is TRBJ1-2; D unclear. This CDR3 spans 15 amino acids. The germline CDR1 and CDR2 sequences are LNHDA and SQIVND (reference sequence). V dropped 2 bases and J dropped 4 bases, with 14 bases sitting between them. CDR3 residues: CASSISRRAGYGYTF. As DNA, the CDR3 is TGTGCCAGTAGTATAAGTAGGAGGGCTGGCTATGGCTACACCTTC.

The V call is TRBV7-2, the J call TRBJ1-2; D is ambiguous. Germline CDR1 reads SGHTA; CDR2 reads FQGNSA. The CDR3 extends over 14 amino acids. Trimming took off 1 base at V and 10 bases at J, with 16 bases between the two ends. The CDR3 nucleotides are TGTGCCAGCAGCTTAGACCCGTGGGAGGAAGCCTACACCTTC. Protein: CASSLDPWEEAYTF. Variable domain in full (rest from reference TRBV7-2 and TRBJ1-2): GAGVSQSPSNKVTEKGKDVELRCDPISGHTALYWYRQSLGQGLEFLIYFQGNSAPDKSGLPSDRFSAERTGGSVSTLTIQRTQQEDSAVYLCASSLDPWEEAYTFGSGTRLTVV.

V is TRBV7-3 and J is TRBJ2-1; possibly TRBD2 for D (5 bases). V gave up 4 bases and J gave up 5 bases, with 9 bases separating them. Germline CDR1 is SGHTA and CDR2 is FQGTGA. There are 13 residues in the CDR3. DNA of the CDR3: TGTGCCAGCAGCTCCCAGCGGCACAATGAGCAGTTCTTC. This encodes CASSSQRHNEQFF.

The rearrangement uses TRBV6-5 and TRBJ2-1; D perhaps matches TRBD2 (6 bases). CDR3 length: 15 residues. V dropped 3 bases and J dropped 0 bases, with 9 bases sitting between them. CDR1 is MNHEY and CDR2 is SVGAGI in the germline V gene. DNA of the CDR3: TGTGCCAGCAGTTATATGGAGGGCTCCTACAATGAGCAGTTCTTC. This encodes CASSYMEGSYNEQFF.

This chain uses TRBV30 with TRBJ2-6; 9 bases line up with TRBD2. Germline CDR1 is GTSNPN and CDR2 is SVGIG (reference sequence). The CDR3 spans 15 residues. V shed 2 bases and J 11 bases; nucleotides not matched to a gene: 10. CDR3 residues: CAWSWGLAGTDVLTF. As DNA, the CDR3 is TGTGCCTGGAGTTGGGGGCTAGCGGGAACTGACGTCCTGACTTTC. The full variable domain, in which reference TRBV30 and TRBJ2-6 provide the parts outside the CDR3, is SQTIHQWPATLVQPVGSPLSLECTVEGTSNPNLYWYRQAAGRGLQLLFYSVGIGQISSEVPQNLSASRPQDRQFILSSKKLLLSDSGFYLCAWSWGLAGTDVLTFGAGSRLTVL.

The chain uses TRBV4-1 and TRBJ2-7; 7 bases are shared with TRBD2. CDR3 length: 17 amino acids. J lost 5 bases, V lost 1 base, and 14 bases had no gene match. Germline-derived CDR1 and CDR2 are MGHRA and YSYEKL. The CDR3 DNA sequence: TGCGCCAGCAGCCAAGGAGGGGCAGGGCGACTAGCCCACGAGCAGTACTTC. Encoded protein: CASSQGGAGRLAHEQYF.

The chain is built from TRBV5-6 and TRBJ2-7; the match to TRBD2 covers 13 bases. This CDR3 contains 15 residues. The germline V gene has CDR1 SGHDT and CDR2 YYEEEE. The V gene end was trimmed by 4 bases and the J gene end by 3 bases; junction bases not matched to a gene: 4. The DNA of the CDR3 is TGTGCCAGCAGCAGTGGGACTAGCGGGAACTACGAGCAGTACTTC. Encoded protein: CASSSGTSGNYEQYF. Variable domain in full (rest from reference TRBV5-6 and TRBJ2-7): DAGVTQSPTHLIKTRGQQVTLRCSPKSGHDTVSWYQQALGQGPQFIFQYYEEEERQRGNFPDRFSGHQFPNYSSELNVNALLLGDSALYLCASSSGTSGNYEQYFGPGTRLTVT.

This clone was picked up one time. This chain uses TRBV11-2 with TRBJ2-7; a weak D match, TRBD2 (5 bases). This CDR3 is built from 13 residues. Germline V CDR1 and CDR2: SGHAT, FQNNGV. The germline V and J ends were trimmed by 3 bases and 7 bases, with 13 bases remaining between them. CDR3 protein: CASSFFSGEEQYF. In nucleotides, the CDR3 is TGTGCCAGCAGCTTTTTTTCTGGGGAGGAGCAGTACTTC.

The chain combines TRBV9 with TRBJ2-5; D ambiguous. In germline, CDR1 is SGDLS, CDR2 YYNGEE. Trimming removed 1 base at V and 5 bases at J, with 9 bases between. CDR3 length equals 13 residues. The CDR3 is CASSVSPVETQYF. CDR3 in DNA: TGTGCCAGCAGCGTATCCCCTGTGGAGACCCAGTACTTC.

This chain connects TRBV28 to TRBJ1-1; possible D gene TRBD1, 6 bases. The V end lost 8 bases, the J end lost 0 bases, and 16 bases lay between the germline ends. Germline values: CDR1 MDHEN, CDR2 SYDVKM. The length of the CDR3 is 15 residues. As DNA, the CDR3 is TGTGCCAGCCGTGCCGGTGGGACAATGAACACTGAAGCTTTCTTT. It encodes CASRAGGTMNTEAFF.

The chain employs TRBV4-1 and TRBJ1-1; D is uncertain. The CDR3 runs 13 residues. Deletions cut 3 bases from V and 5 bases from J, with 10 bases between. Germline V gene sequence: CDR1 MGHRA, CDR2 YSYEKL. CDR3 in amino acids: CASSQTTGTEAFF. CDR3 in DNA: TGCGCCAGCAGCCAGACGACTGGAACTGAAGCTTTCTTT.

The chain is built from TRBV7-9 and TRBJ2-7; D gene unclear. The CDR3 consists of 12 residues. CDR1 is SEHNR and CDR2 is FQNEAQ in the germline V gene (reference sequence). The V end was cut by 4 bases, the J end by 2 bases, with 6 bases between. The CDR3 loop is CASSSRPYEQYF. CDR3 DNA: TGTGCCAGCAGCTCGCGCCCCTACGAGCAGTACTTC.

The chain couples TRBV10-2 to TRBJ2-5; a possible D gene is TRBD2 (6 bases). Germline values: CDR1 WSHSY, CDR2 SAAADI. The CDR3 runs to 16 residues. The V end was cut by 1 base, the J end by 3 bases, with 15 bases between. The DNA for the CDR3 is TGCGCCAGCAGTGAGTGGATTGAAACGGGGGAAGAGACCCAGTACTTC. Protein sequence: CASSEWIETGEETQYF.

The V and J genes are TRBV2 and TRBJ2-5; D is unclear. Trimming cost V 4 bases and J 2 bases, with 17 bases left between them. The CDR3 runs 16 residues. Germline V gives CDR1 SNHLY, CDR2 FYNNEI. The CDR3 here is CASSAFSKSPQETQYF. DNA for the CDR3: TGTGCCAGCAGTGCCTTTTCAAAAAGCCCACAAGAGACCCAGTACTTC.

The chain has TRBV25-1 and TRBJ2-4; D perhaps matches TRBD1 (5 bases). V was cut by 4 bases and J by 3 bases, with 7 bases left in between. In germline, CDR1 is MGHDK, CDR2 SYGVNS. The CDR3 is 13 residues long. CDR3 residues: CASSADSKNIQYF. DNA of the CDR3: TGTGCCAGCAGTGCTGACAGCAAAAACATTCAGTACTTC. The complete variable domain, with remaining parts taken from reference TRBV25-1 and TRBJ2-4, reads EADIYQTPRYLVIGTGKKITLECSQTMGHDKMYWYQQDPGMELHLIHYSYGVNSTEKGDLSSESTVSRIRTEHFPLTLESARPSHTSQYLCASSADSKNIQYFGAGTRLSVL.

The chain couples TRBV18 to TRBJ2-5, with D perhaps TRBD2 (6 bases). The CDR3 is made up of 13 amino acids. Trimming shortened V by 5 bases and J by 2 bases, and 9 bases separated the two germline ends. From germline, CDR1 is KGHSH and CDR2 LQKENI. The CDR3 DNA follows: TGTGCCAGCTCAGCCGGGACTCAAGAGACCCAGTACTTC. Encoded protein: CASSAGTQETQYF.